The sequence of this T cell receptor (beta chain) was determined in a study of blood T cell repertoires in COVID-19. Study summary: T cells, B-cell-depleted T cells, or PBMCs supplied cDNA or gDNA.

The germline V gene has CDR1 MGHRA and CDR2 YSYEKL. V was pared by 1 base and J by 1 base, with 12 bases between. The CDR3 has 16 residues. Original data processing: From reference gene primer amplification, estimates of nucleated cell counts were derived. Sequencing was performed with immunoSEQ multiplex PCR; in TCRdb, only in-frame clones are kept and a portion is missing. V and J calls and clone size are given by that table; D and trimming were obtained from the DNA. The repertoire holds around 81,000 clones, approximately 91% seen once, with roughly 6.6% in the top ten. The chain links TRBV4-1 to TRBJ2-3, with a weak D call TRBD2 (6 bases). This receptor was taken from a man aged 65 to 79 with acute or convalescent COVID-19. Sample: peripheral blood. The CDR3 nucleotides are TGCGCCAGCAGCCAAGGGACTAATAGCGGCACAGATACGCAGTATTTT. Translated: CASSQGTNSGTDTQYF.